The 7 T cell receptor beta chains below were found in one sample sequenced in a study of a mutant IDH1 vaccine in newly diagnosed glioma. Their antigens are not known. Sequenced by immunoSEQ multiplex PCR; TCRdb stores in-frame clones only, minus some. The table records about 54,000 clones, around 80% of them present only once. Time point of the sample: week 5, during vaccination. What each vaccine dose contained was 300 ug of mutant IDH1 20-mer peptide, accompanied by topical imiquimod. The sequenced sample was PBMCs, obtained from a glioma patient whose treatment included an IDH1 peptide vaccine. These receptors all stem from a man aged 25 to 40 with glioma.

This clone occurred once. The chain has TRBV7-2 and TRBJ1-1; no clear D gene. The V end lost 1 base, the J end lost 6 bases, and 15 bases lay between the germline ends. This CDR3 is built from 15 residues. Germline V gene lookup returns CDR1 SGHTA and CDR2 FQGNSA. The CDR3 loop is CASSLGFTPVAEAFF. The CDR3 DNA follows: TGTGCCAGCAGCTTAGGGTTTACCCCTGTGGCTGAAGCTTTCTTT.

The rearrangement joins TRBV4-2 to TRBJ1-5; D uncertain. Germline V gene lookup returns CDR1 LGHNA and CDR2 YNFKEQ. This CDR3 contains 16 residues. The V gene lost 4 bases and the J gene lost 0 bases, with 13 bases spanning the gap. CDR3: CASSLGGFSSNQPQHF. The CDR3, as DNA: TGTGCCAGCAGCCTTGGAGGGTTCAGTAGCAATCAGCCCCAGCATTTT.

The genes are TRBV10-3 and TRBJ2-3; 10 bases are shared with TRBD1. Unmatched junction bases numbered 17, after V lost 11 bases and J lost 0 bases. There are 18 residues in the CDR3. Germline CDR1 is ENHRY and CDR2 is SYGVKD. The CDR3 region has the DNA TGTGCCGTAAATAACGGACAGGGGGTCCGTGCTAGCACAGATACGCAGTATTTT. Translating gives CAVNNGQGVRASTDTQYF.

The genes are TRBV12-5 and TRBJ1-2, with D unresolved. Germline assignment: CDR1 LGHNT and CDR2 FRNRAP. CDR3 length: 16 residues. Trimming cost V 1 base and J 4 bases, with 16 bases left between them. For the CDR3, the DNA is TGTGCTAGTGGTTTGGGCCCCCGGGCCCATGGCTATGGCTACACCTTC. Its protein product is CASGLGPRAHGYGYTF. The full variable domain, its missing parts supplied by reference TRBV12-5 and TRBJ1-2, is DARVTQTPRHKVTEMGQEVTMRCQPILGHNTVFWYRQTMMQGLELLAYFRNRAPLDDSGMPKDRFSAEMPDATLATLKIQPSEPRDSAVYFCASGLGPRAHGYGYTFGSGTRLTVV.

The CDR3 DNA is TGCGCCAGCAGTGTTAACACAGATACGCAGTATTTT. Encoded protein: CASSVNTDTQYF. The rearrangement links TRBV10-2 to TRBJ2-3; D unresolved. V was shortened by 4 bases and J by 2 bases, with 4 bases between the two germline ends. This CDR3 comprises 12 residues. Germline V gene lookup returns CDR1 WSHSY and CDR2 SAAADI.

The chain recombines TRBV6-5 with TRBJ2-1; weak D call: TRBD1 (5 bases). This CDR3 region has 15 residues. V was shortened by 4 bases and J by 0 bases, with 10 bases between the two germline ends. Per germline, CDR1 MNHEY and CDR2 SVGAGI. CDR3 in DNA: TGTGCCAGCAGTTTGACAGAGAGCTCCTACAATGAGCAGTTCTTC. This sequence encodes CASSLTESSYNEQFF.

A remark on this clone: The same CDR3 arises from other DNA sequences in this sample as well. The chain has TRBV4-1 and TRBJ2-7; 12 bases agree with TRBD2. From germline, CDR1 is MGHRA and CDR2 YSYEKL. The trim removed 1 base at V and 3 bases at J, leaving 16 bases unmatched. The CDR3 runs 20 residues. The CDR3 DNA sequence: TGCGCCAGCAGCCAAGCGCCGCGGACTAGCGGGGCCCCGTCGGGCTACGAGCAGTACTTC. It yields the protein CASSQAPRTSGAPSGYEQYF.